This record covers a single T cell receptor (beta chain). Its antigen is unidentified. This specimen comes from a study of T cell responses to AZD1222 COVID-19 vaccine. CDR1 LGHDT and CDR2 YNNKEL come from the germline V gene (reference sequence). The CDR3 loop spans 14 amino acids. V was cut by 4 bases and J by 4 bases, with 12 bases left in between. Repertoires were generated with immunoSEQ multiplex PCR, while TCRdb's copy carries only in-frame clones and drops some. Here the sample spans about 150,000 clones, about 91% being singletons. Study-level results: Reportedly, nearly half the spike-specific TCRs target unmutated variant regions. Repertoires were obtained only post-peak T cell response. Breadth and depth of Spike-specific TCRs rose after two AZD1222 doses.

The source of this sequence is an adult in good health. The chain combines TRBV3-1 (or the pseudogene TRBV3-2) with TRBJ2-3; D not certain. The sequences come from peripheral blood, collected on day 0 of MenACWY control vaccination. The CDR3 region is CASSLHPSADTQYF. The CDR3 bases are TGTGCCAGCAGCCTCCATCCGTCCGCAGATACGCAGTATTTT.